This passage covers 13 T cell receptor beta chains from one sample sequenced in a study of blood T cells in healthy people across ages. A second PCR, run for about 7 to 11 cycles, used a sample-barcoded 5' primer plus a J-beta primer mix. MiXCR was run by TCRdb on the 5' RACE reads, yielding one entry per CDR3 protein. The data hold roughly 500,000 distinct CDR3 sequences, with 27% observed a single time. Sequenced: blood. The receptors were sampled from a woman aged 70-85 years in good health.

The chain carries TRBV20-1 and TRBJ1-5; D not resolved. The CDR3 is 13 amino acids. Trimming stripped 5 bases from V and 3 bases from J, with 11 bases between. Germline V gives CDR1 DFQATT, CDR2 SNEGSKA (reference sequence). CDR3 DNA: TGCAGTGCTCGGCGGGCAGCCAATCAGCCCCAGCATTTT. Translated: CSARRAANQPQHF.

V usage is TRBV20-1 and J usage is TRBJ1-2; D remains ambiguous. Trimming shortened V by 4 bases and J by 0 bases, and 9 bases separated the two germline ends. Germline CDR1 reads DFQATT; CDR2 reads SNEGSKA (reference sequence). The CDR3 totals 13 residues. CDR3 residues: CSATIGTNYGYTF. For the CDR3, the DNA is TGCAGTGCTACGATAGGGACTAACTATGGCTACACCTTC.

This sequence joins TRBV5-1 and TRBJ1-2; TRBD1 might be the D (5 bases). V was trimmed by 0 bases and J by 4 bases, leaving 10 bases between them. Germline assignment: CDR1 SGHRS and CDR2 YFSETQ. This CDR3 has 14 residues. The CDR3: CASSLETAGYGYTF. Here the CDR3 DNA reads TGCGCCAGCAGCTTGGAGACAGCCGGCTATGGCTACACCTTC.

Only a few counts were recorded for this clonotype. The V call is TRBV2, the J call TRBJ2-5; 7 bases map to TRBD1. The DNA matches TRBJ2-7 better at its end, which makes the J call doubtful. Germline V gene data show CDR1 as SNHLY and CDR2 as FYNNEI. The CDR3 length is 13 residues. The CDR3 loop reads CASRTTGSYEQYF. CDR3 coding DNA: TGTGCCAGCAGAACGACAGGGTCCTACGAGCAGTACTTC.

This clonotype has just a few counts. V and J are TRBV24-1 and TRBJ2-7; D is possibly TRBD1 (7 bases). The CDR3 runs to 14 residues. Germline values: CDR1 KGHDR, CDR2 SFDVKD. The V end was cut by 5 bases, the J end by 3 bases, with 13 bases between. The chain's CDR3 is CATSGGQEGYEQYF. CDR3 coding DNA: TGTGCCACCAGTGGCGGACAGGAGGGCTACGAGCAGTACTTC.

V gene TRBV7-6 combines with J gene TRBJ2-5; 8 bases match TRBD1. The J call may not be correct, given that the DNA end is closer to TRBJ2-7. There are 14 residues in the CDR3. Per germline, CDR1 SGHVS and CDR2 FNYEAQ. CDR3 DNA: TGTGCCAGCAGTACCGGGACAGGACCTAACGAGCAGTACTTC. Protein product: CASSTGTGPNEQYF.

This sequence joins TRBV6-2 or TRBV6-3 and TRBJ1-2, with 8 bases matching TRBD1. The CDR3 runs 14 residues. The germline V gene encodes CDR1 MNHEY and CDR2 SVGEGT. J was trimmed by 8 bases and V by 7 bases; bases with no gene match: 12. The CDR3 nucleotides are TGTGCCAGCACCCCGGACAGGGATCGCCGGGGCTACACCTTC. Residues: CASTPDRDRRGYTF.

The V call is TRBV5-1, the J call TRBJ2-1, with 13 bases identical to TRBD2. The CDR3 spans 17 residues. CDR1 and CDR2 from the germline V gene are SGHRS and YFSETQ. V gave up 4 bases and J gave up 5 bases; unmatched junction bases: 9. The CDR3, as DNA: TGCGCCAGCAGCCGACGTCAAGGACTAGCGGGGGACAATGAGCAGTTCTTC. This sequence encodes CASSRRQGLAGDNEQFF.

V usage is TRBV24-1 and J usage is TRBJ2-3; 9 bases align to TRBD1. This CDR3 has 16 amino acids. V lost 9 bases to trimming and J lost 2 bases; unmatched junction nucleotides: 11. The germline CDR1 and CDR2 sequences are KGHDR and SFDVKD. For the CDR3, the DNA is TGTGCCACCGTAGGCCGGGACAGGGAACTCACAGATACGCAGTATTTT. This codes for CATVGRDRELTDTQYF.

The chain recombines TRBV5-1 with TRBJ2-1; tentatively, D is TRBD2 (5 bases). This CDR3 has 14 residues. Per the germline V gene, CDR1 is SGHRS and CDR2 is YFSETQ. Trimming shortened V by 3 bases and J by 5 bases, and 12 bases separated the two germline ends. CDR3 bases: TGCGCCAGCAGCTACCGGACTGCAAACAATGAGCAGTTCTTC. Protein product: CASSYRTANNEQFF.

The chain joins TRBV6-5 to TRBJ2-7; no firm D call. The CDR3 is made up of 14 amino acids. V gave up 6 bases and J gave up 2 bases, with 14 bases separating them. Germline V lookup: CDR1 MNHEY, CDR2 SVGAGI. The CDR3 region is CASSYLEYPYEQYF. The CDR3 DNA is TGTGCCAGCAGCTATCTAGAGTACCCCTACGAGCAGTACTTC.

The chain has TRBV4-2 and TRBJ2-5; 7 bases are shared with TRBD1. The germline gives CDR1 LGHNA, CDR2 YNFKEQ. V shed 1 base and J 7 bases; nucleotides not matched to a gene: 6. The CDR3 extends over 14 amino acids. CDR3 sequence (DNA): TGTGCCAGCAGCCAAGCCCGGGACAGCGGGACCCAGTACTTC. It encodes CASSQARDSGTQYF.

This clonotype was detected a few times. The junction shows a germline mismatch at one end, possibly a read error. DNA for the CDR3: TGTGCCGGCAGCTTAAGCGGGACACCCTACAATGAGCAGTTCTTC. It codes for CAGSLSGTPYNEQFF. The rearrangement joins TRBV11-1 to TRBJ2-1; D possibly corresponds to TRBD2 (7 bases). The CDR3 runs to 15 residues. CDR1 is SGHAT and CDR2 is FQDESV in the germline V gene (reference sequence).